A single sample gave rise to the 12 T cell receptor beta chains below, sequenced in a study of blood T cell repertoires in COVID-19 (dated by TCRdb to about 2020). The library was generated by the immunoSEQ multiplex PCR assay. TCRdb carries this immuneACCESS record with in-frame sequences only. Its versions omit some clonotypes, under half of them owing to an unresolved V gene in the studies checked, with the rest unexplained. In all, the sample holds under 200,000 clones, and 86% of those were seen once. The top ten clonotypes cover about 7% of the sample. Material for sequencing was peripheral blood. Receptors originate from a woman of 80 years or more in a cohort sampled during active or convalescent COVID-19.

This chain links TRBV5-6 with TRBJ2-4; possible D gene TRBD1, 6 bases. Germline values: CDR1 SGHDT, CDR2 YYEEEE. Trimming left V 3 bases short and J 8 bases short, with 12 bases between. The CDR3 contains 13 residues. CDR3 in DNA: TGTGCCAGCAGCTCCCCAGGGGTTGACATTCAGTACTTC. Translation: CASSSPGVDIQYF.

The chain joins TRBV5-5 to TRBJ2-1; TRBD1 matches 8 bases. V shed 4 bases and J 7 bases; nucleotides not matched to a gene: 13. CDR1 SGHKS and CDR2 YYEKEE come from the germline V gene (reference sequence). This CDR3 spans 16 amino acids. The CDR3 DNA is TGTGCCAGCAGCCCCGGGACAGGTCCTCCAAGGAATGAGCAGTTCTTC. This codes for CASSPGTGPPRNEQFF.

This clone appeared a single time. V usage is TRBV11-3 and J usage is TRBJ2-7; 8 bases map to TRBD1. The CDR3 covers 15 residues. Germline CDR1 and CDR2: SGHNT and YENEEA. The junction had 3 bases not matched to a gene; V was cut back by 2 bases and J by 0 bases. CDR3 nucleotides: TGTGCCAGCAGCTTAAGGACAGGGTCCTCCTACGAGCAGTACTTC. It is translated as CASSLRTGSSYEQYF.

This clone was detected only once. The J gene is TRBJ1-3, the V gene TRBV5-8; D might be TRBD1 (5 bases). In germline, CDR1 is SGHTS, CDR2 YDEGEE. The CDR3 contains 15 residues. V was clipped by 0 bases and J by 0 bases, with 7 bases between them. This chain's CDR3 is CASSLAGISGNTIYF. The CDR3 region has the DNA TGTGCCAGCAGCTTGGCAGGGATCTCTGGAAACACCATATATTTT. Variable domain in full (rest from reference TRBV5-8 and TRBJ1-3): EAGVTQSPTHLIKTRGQQATLRCSPISGHTSVYWYQQALGLGLQFLLWYDEGEERNRGNFPPRFSGRQFPNYSSELNVNALELEDSALYLCASSLAGISGNTIYFGEGSWLTVV.

This rearrangement joins TRBV10-1 to TRBJ2-3; 10 positions agree with TRBD2. The germline V gene has CDR1 WNHNN and CDR2 SYGVQD (reference sequence). V lost 10 bases, J lost 5 bases, and 9 bases stayed unmatched. The CDR3 spans 14 residues. The CDR3 region is CATAFSGGQDTQYF. For the CDR3, the DNA is TGCGCCACCGCCTTTAGCGGGGGGCAAGATACGCAGTATTTT.

This clone came up a few times. V gene TRBV27 combines with J gene TRBJ1-6; D remains unclear. This CDR3 is 13 amino acids long. With 10 bases removed from V and 8 bases from J, the gap between germline ends came to 15 bases. CDR1 is MNHEY, CDR2 SMNVEV, per germline (reference sequence). Written as DNA, the CDR3 is TGTGCCACAAGGGAGGTGTCGCATTCACCCCTCCACTTT. Amino acids: CATREVSHSPLHF.

This clone was detected only once. V usage is TRBV19 and J usage is TRBJ1-3; 7 bases match TRBD1. The junction had 11 bases not matched to a gene; V was cut back by 8 bases and J by 4 bases. CDR3 length equals 15 residues. Germline V CDR1 and CDR2: LNHDA, SQIVND (reference sequence). In DNA form, the CDR3 reads TGTGCCAGTTTAAGTTCGGGACAGAGGGGAAACACCATATATTTT. Its protein product is CASLSSGQRGNTIYF. Variable domain in full (rest from reference TRBV19 and TRBJ1-3): DGGITQSPKYLFRKEGQNVTLSCEQNLNHDAMYWYRQDPGQGLRLIYYSQIVNDFQKGDIAEGYSVSREKKESFPLTVTSAQKNPTAFYLCASLSSGQRGNTIYFGEGSWLTVV.

The V call is TRBV7-5, the J call TRBJ2-7; TRBD1, the table's D call, was not compared with the DNA. TRBV7-5 has pseudogene status. The CDR3 extends over 16 amino acids. The CDR3 sequence is CARSLADRGRSYEQYV. Written as DNA, the CDR3 is TGTGCCAGAAGCTTAGCGGACAGGGGACGGTCCTACGAGCAGTACGTC.

This chain connects TRBV13 to TRBJ2-5; D is possibly TRBD2 (5 bases). V gave up 5 bases and J gave up 0 bases, with 22 bases separating them. This CDR3 is built from 18 residues. Germline CDR1 reads PRHDT; CDR2 reads FYEKMQ (reference sequence). The CDR3 DNA reads as TGTGCCAGCAGCCTTTCCCTAGGAGGCGCCAATTACCAAGAGACCCAGTACTTC. Its protein product is CASSLSLGGANYQETQYF. Full variable domain (outside the CDR3, taken from reference TRBV13 and TRBJ2-5): AAGVIQSPRHLIKEKRETATLKCYPIPRHDTVYWYQQGPGQDPQFLISFYEKMQSDKGSIPDRFSAQQFSDYHSELNMSSLELGDSALYFCASSLSLGGANYQETQYFGPGTRLLVL.

This chain uses TRBV14 with TRBJ1-2; the D is unclear. The germline V gene encodes CDR1 SGHDN and CDR2 FVKESK. The V gene lost 4 bases and the J gene lost 8 bases, with 20 bases spanning the gap. The CDR3 spans 15 residues. The CDR3: CASSPQTGRSEGYTF. The CDR3 DNA follows: TGTGCCAGCAGCCCGCAGACGGGGAGGAGCGAGGGCTACACCTTC. The whole variable domain, remainder taken from reference TRBV14 and TRBJ1-2, is EAGVTQFPSHSVIEKGQTVTLRCDPISGHDNLYWYRRVMGKEIKFLLHFVKESKQDESGMPNNRFLAERTGGTYSTLKVQPAELEDSGVYFCASSPQTGRSEGYTFGSGTRLTVV.

This clone came up once. Other nucleotide sequences from this sample produce the same CDR3. V and J are TRBV6-5 and TRBJ1-5; 8 nucleotides align to TRBD1. This CDR3 region has 14 residues. Per the germline V gene, CDR1 is MNHEY and CDR2 is SVGAGI. The V segment lost 5 bases and the J segment 4 bases; nucleotides outside the gene matches: 4. The CDR3 spells CASSPRGRNQPQHF. In DNA form, the CDR3 reads TGTGCCAGCAGTCCCAGGGGGCGGAATCAGCCCCAGCATTTT.

This clone has more than one count but fewer than ten. This sequence joins TRBV7-8 and TRBJ1-2; D unclear. The CDR3 runs 14 residues. The germline V gene has CDR1 SGHVS and CDR2 FQNEAQ. Deletions cut 5 bases from V and 2 bases from J, with 12 bases between. The DNA of the CDR3 is TGTGCCAGCAGCGAGGAGACGGAAAACTATGGCTACACCTTC. Residues: CASSEETENYGYTF.